The clone carrying this T cell receptor (beta chain) was counted at least ten times. The record originates from a study of response to subunit inactivated influenza vaccine. TCRdb reprocessed the RT-PCR reads via MiXCR and lists one record per CDR3 protein. The table lists 560,000 or so distinct CDR3 sequences, less than 8% of them singletons. V dropped 6 bases and J dropped 1 base, with 15 bases sitting between them. Germline loops: CDR1 ENHRY, CDR2 SYGVKD. The CDR3 contains 15 residues. The chain has TRBV10-3 and TRBJ1-1; D not certain. The clonotype was recovered from a man in his fifties or sixties who received an inactivated influenza vaccine. Sequencing used PBMCs from blood, obtained about 23 months after vaccination. The CDR3 DNA reads as TGTGCCATCAGCCCTTCCGGGCAGACGAACACTGAAGCTTTCTTT. Translating gives CAISPSGQTNTEAFF.